The source of this T cell receptor beta chain is a study of T cells in Graves' hyperthyroidism and ophthalmopathy. TCR beta CDR3 regions were amplified from RNA. Researchers ran a first-round RT-PCR on the TCR CDR3 using the HTBI primer set. MiXCR was run by TCRdb on the multiplex PCR reads, yielding one entry per CDR3 protein. The profile shows 240,000 or so distinct CDR3 sequences, over 15% of them singletons. Germline trimming cut 4 bases from V and 5 bases from J; bases unmatched to any gene: 2. From germline, CDR1 is KGHSH and CDR2 LQKENI. This CDR3 has 13 residues. Extraction of PBMCs used 8 to 10 ml of fresh peripheral blood. Regarding the study as a whole: Also found in blood were most expanded thyroid clonotypes above 0.001.

This clonotype came up many times. Its antigen is as yet unknown. The material sequenced was blood. The V and J genes are TRBV18 and TRBJ1-5, with 7 nucleotides matching TRBD1. The receptor was isolated from a woman aged 18-30 years with Graves' ophthalmopathy. CDR3 in amino acids: CASSQGADQPQHF. CDR3 nucleotide sequence: TGTGCCAGCTCACAGGGGGCCGATCAGCCCCAGCATTTT.